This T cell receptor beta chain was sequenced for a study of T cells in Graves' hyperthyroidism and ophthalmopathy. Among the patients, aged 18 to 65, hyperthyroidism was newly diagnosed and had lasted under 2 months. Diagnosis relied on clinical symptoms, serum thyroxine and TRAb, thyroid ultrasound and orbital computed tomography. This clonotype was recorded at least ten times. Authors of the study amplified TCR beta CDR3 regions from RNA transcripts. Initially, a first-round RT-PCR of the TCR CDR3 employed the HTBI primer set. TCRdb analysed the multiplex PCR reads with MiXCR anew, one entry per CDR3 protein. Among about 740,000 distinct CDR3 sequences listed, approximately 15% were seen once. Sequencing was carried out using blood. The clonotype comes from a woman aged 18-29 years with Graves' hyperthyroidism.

The CDR3 nucleotides are TGTGCCAGCACAAGGAGCAATCAGCCCCAGCATTTT. This codes for CASTRSNQPQHF. The chain has TRBV6-1 and TRBJ1-5; D remains unclear. The CDR3 has 12 amino acids. V dropped 7 bases and J dropped 1 base, with 5 bases sitting between them. CDR1 MNHNS and CDR2 SASEGT come from the germline V gene.